Following are 16 T cell receptor beta chains from one sample sequenced in a study of blood T cell repertoires in COVID-19. Method: immunoSEQ multiplex PCR; TCRdb's copy keeps in-frame clones and lacks some. The sample carries some 210,000 clones, approximately 75% recorded once. Material: PBMCs or T cells enriched from blood (not recorded which). All receptors come from a man aged 35 to 55 who had recovered from COVID-19.

This clone showed up just once. J is TRBJ1-5 and V is TRBV24-1; 10 bases agree with TRBD1. This CDR3 has 14 amino acids. The junction had 5 bases not matched to a gene; V was cut back by 7 bases and J by 6 bases. The V gene's germline CDR1 is KGHDR and CDR2 SFDVKD. For the CDR3, the DNA is TGTGCCACCAGCGGACAGGGGGTAGGTCAGCCCCAGCATTTT. Encoded protein: CATSGQGVGQPQHF.

The chain joins TRBV7-2 to TRBJ2-3; D is unresolved. Trimming took 3 bases from V and 1 from J, leaving 11 bases between them. Germline loops: CDR1 SGHTA, CDR2 FQGNSA. This CDR3 spans 15 amino acids. This CDR3 reads CASSFTRGGTDTQYF. CDR3 in DNA: TGTGCCAGCAGCTTCACTCGAGGCGGCACAGATACGCAGTATTTT.

The chain joins TRBV7-3 to TRBJ2-1; 7 bases are a match to TRBD2. CDR3 size: 15 residues. Germline V gene data show CDR1 as SGHTA and CDR2 as FQGTGA. Trimming at V came to 5 bases and at J to 4 bases, leaving 8 bases not matched to a gene. Here the CDR3 DNA reads TGTGCCAGCAGCCCCCGGGGGGATAAGTACAATGAGCAGTTCTTC. It yields the protein CASSPRGDKYNEQFF.

In its sample, this clone was seen once. This chain joins TRBV12-3 or TRBV12-4 and TRBJ1-2; D not resolved. The CDR3 contains 12 residues. Trimming stripped 3 bases from V and 6 bases from J, with 8 bases between. CDR3 nucleotide sequence: TGTGCCAGCAGTTTGATGGCGGATGGCTACACCTTC. It specifies CASSLMADGYTF.

The chain links TRBV3-1 (or the pseudogene TRBV3-2) to TRBJ2-7; 7 bases fit TRBD2. Trimming removed 4 bases from V and 2 bases from J; junction bases left unmatched: 8. CDR1 and CDR2 (germline): LGHDT, YNNKEL (reference sequence). CDR3 size: 15 residues. The CDR3, as DNA: TGTGCCAGCAGCCCCTCCGGGAGGCCCCCCTACGAGCAGTACTTC. Its protein product is CASSPSGRPPYEQYF.

The rearrangement uses TRBV7-6 and TRBJ2-1, with 8 positions matching TRBD2. The CDR3 is 17 residues long. Trimming removed 1 base from V and 9 bases from J; junction bases left unmatched: 14. Germline V gene data show CDR1 as SGHVS and CDR2 as FNYEAQ. Written as DNA, the CDR3 is TGTGCCAGCAGCTTAGGGGGAGGGATAGCGGGATATGGTGAGCAGTTCTTC. It yields the protein CASSLGGGIAGYGEQFF.

The V gene is TRBV18, the J gene TRBJ1-5; the match to TRBD1 covers 10 bases. This CDR3 spans 15 amino acids. Germline trimming cut 4 bases from V and 2 bases from J; bases unmatched to any gene: 2. Germline V gene data show CDR1 as KGHSH and CDR2 as LQKENI. The CDR3 bases are TGTGCCAGCTCACGAGGGACAGGGGGCAATCAGCCCCAGCATTTT. Translated: CASSRGTGGNQPQHF. Complete variable domain (other parts from reference TRBV18 and TRBJ1-5): NAGVMQNPRHLVRRRGQEARLRCSPMKGHSHVYWYRQLPEEGLKFMVYLQKENIIDESGMPKERFSAEFPKEGPSILRIQQVVRGDSAAYFCASSRGTGGNQPQHFGDGTRLSIL.

With regard to this clone: Relative to the germline gene, one junction end is altered; a read error may explain this. The CDR3 nucleotides are TGTGCCAGCAGCCCCGGGACAGGGGTCTACTTT. Amino acids: CASSPGTGVYF. The chain uses TRBV6-6 and TRBJ1-6; TRBD1 matches at 10 bases. CDR1 and CDR2 (germline): MNHNY, SVGAGI (reference sequence). This CDR3 region has 11 residues.

The rearrangement joins TRBV10-1 to TRBJ2-3, with D tentatively TRBD1 (7 bases). The CDR3 runs to 17 residues. The germline gives CDR1 WNHNN, CDR2 SYGVQD (reference sequence). The ends were cut back, 2 bases at V and 3 bases at J, with 18 bases in the middle. DNA for the CDR3: TGCGCCAGCAGTGAGACAGGGGCCAAGGCGGGGACAGATACGCAGTATTTT. Encoded protein: CASSETGAKAGTDTQYF.

This clone has just one count. This chain uses TRBV20-1 with TRBJ2-1; 7 bases are a match to TRBD2. Germline V gene data show CDR1 as DFQATT and CDR2 as SNEGSKA (reference sequence). The V and J ends lost 3 bases and 2 bases, in that order; junction bases with no gene match: 10. The CDR3 extends over 16 amino acids. DNA of the CDR3: TGCAGTGCTAGTAAGATTAGCGGGCCTACCTACAATGAGCAGTTCTTC. Translation: CSASKISGPTYNEQFF.

The chain joins TRBV24-1 to TRBJ2-5; D is unresolved. CDR1 is KGHDR, CDR2 SFDVKD, per germline. The CDR3 length is 14 residues. Between the trimmed V and J ends, which lost 2 bases and 2 bases, there was a span of 8 bases. CDR3 DNA sequence: TGTGCCACCAGTGATTCTGTACGGCAAGAGACCCAGTACTTC. As protein: CATSDSVRQETQYF.

The chain is built from TRBV12-5 and TRBJ2-1; unclear D gene. The V end was cut by 8 bases, the J end by 0 bases, with 20 bases between. Germline CDR1 LGHNT, CDR2 FRNRAP. The CDR3 covers 17 residues. CDR3 in amino acids: CASSKFPAPLSYNEQFF. The DNA of the CDR3 is TGTGCTAGTAGCAAGTTTCCCGCTCCCCTCTCCTACAATGAGCAGTTCTTC.

The V call is TRBV5-1, the J call TRBJ2-5; 10 bases line up with TRBD1. There are 16 residues in the CDR3. The junction had 6 bases not matched to a gene; V was cut back by 2 bases and J by 2 bases. Per germline, CDR1 SGHRS and CDR2 YFSETQ. The CDR3 DNA reads TGCGCCAGCAGCTTAGGGGACAGGGGTAAACAAGAGACCCAGTACTTC. Its protein is CASSLGDRGKQETQYF.

CDR3 nucleotides: TGCGCCAGCAGCTCGGGGACAGGGGTAGGGAACACTGAAGCTTTCTTT. Its translation is CASSSGTGVGNTEAFF. The chain carries TRBV5-1 and TRBJ1-1, with 10 bases lining up with TRBD1. Germline CDR1 SGHRS, CDR2 YFSETQ. The CDR3 covers 16 residues. V shed 3 bases, J shed 1 base, and the junction held 6 bases outside the gene matches.

V usage is TRBV28 and J usage is TRBJ1-6, with 9 bases fitting TRBD1. The J segment lost 10 bases and the V segment lost 5 bases, leaving 9 bases of the junction unmatched. The CDR3 sequence is 15 residues long. The germline V gene encodes CDR1 MDHEN and CDR2 SYDVKM. The DNA for the CDR3 is TGTGCCAGCAGTCCCATCACAGGGGGCAGCTCACCCCTCCACTTT. This gives the protein CASSPITGGSSPLHF.

This clone was seen just once. The CDR3 DNA is TGTGCCAGCACTGGGCAGCTCGAAAACACTGAAGCTTTCTTT. Amino acid sequence: CASTGQLENTEAFF. The rearrangement uses TRBV11-2 and TRBJ1-1; D unresolved. Trimming removed 7 bases at V and 2 bases at J, with 14 bases between. The CDR3 runs to 14 residues. Germline lookup yields CDR1 SGHAT and CDR2 FQNNGV.